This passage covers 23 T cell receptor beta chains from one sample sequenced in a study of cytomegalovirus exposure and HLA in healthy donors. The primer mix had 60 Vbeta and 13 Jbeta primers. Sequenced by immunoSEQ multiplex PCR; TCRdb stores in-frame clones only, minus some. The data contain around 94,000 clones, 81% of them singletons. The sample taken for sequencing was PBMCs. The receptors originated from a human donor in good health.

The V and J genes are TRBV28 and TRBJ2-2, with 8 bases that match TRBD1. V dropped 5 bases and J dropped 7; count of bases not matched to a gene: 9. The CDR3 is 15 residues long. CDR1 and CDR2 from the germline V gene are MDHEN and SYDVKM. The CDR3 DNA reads TGTGCCAGCAGTCCCCGGACAGGGCTTAGCGGGGAGCTGTTTTTT. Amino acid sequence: CASSPRTGLSGELFF.

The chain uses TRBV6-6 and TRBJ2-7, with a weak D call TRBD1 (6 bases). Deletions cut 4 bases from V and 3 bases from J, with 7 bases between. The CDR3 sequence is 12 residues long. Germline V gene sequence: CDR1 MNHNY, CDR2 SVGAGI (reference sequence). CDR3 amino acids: CASSLQGYEQYF. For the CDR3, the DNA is TGTGCCAGCAGTTTACAGGGCTACGAGCAGTACTTC.

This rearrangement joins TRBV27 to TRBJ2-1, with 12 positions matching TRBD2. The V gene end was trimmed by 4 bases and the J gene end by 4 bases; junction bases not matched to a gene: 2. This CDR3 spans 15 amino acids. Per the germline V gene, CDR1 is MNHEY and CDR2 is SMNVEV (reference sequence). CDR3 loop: CASSSGLAGYNEQFF. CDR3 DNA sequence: TGTGCCAGCAGTTCCGGACTAGCGGGGTACAATGAGCAGTTCTTC.

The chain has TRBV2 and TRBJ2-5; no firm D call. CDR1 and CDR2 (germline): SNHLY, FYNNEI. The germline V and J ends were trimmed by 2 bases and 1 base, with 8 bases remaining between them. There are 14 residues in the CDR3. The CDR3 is CASSELTVQETQYF. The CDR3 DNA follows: TGTGCCAGCAGTGAATTGACTGTCCAAGAGACCCAGTACTTC.

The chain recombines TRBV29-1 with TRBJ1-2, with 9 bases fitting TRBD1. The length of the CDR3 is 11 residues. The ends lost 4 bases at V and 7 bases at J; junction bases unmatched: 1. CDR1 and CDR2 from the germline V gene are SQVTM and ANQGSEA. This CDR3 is CSVGQGVGYTF. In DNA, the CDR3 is TGCAGCGTTGGACAGGGGGTTGGCTACACCTTC.

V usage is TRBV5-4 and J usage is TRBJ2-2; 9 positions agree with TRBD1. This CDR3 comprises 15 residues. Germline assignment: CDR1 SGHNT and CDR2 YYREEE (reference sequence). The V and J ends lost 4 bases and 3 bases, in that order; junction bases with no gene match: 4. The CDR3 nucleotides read TGTGCCAGCAGCCCCGGGACAGGGTACACCGGGGAGCTGTTTTTT. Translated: CASSPGTGYTGELFF.

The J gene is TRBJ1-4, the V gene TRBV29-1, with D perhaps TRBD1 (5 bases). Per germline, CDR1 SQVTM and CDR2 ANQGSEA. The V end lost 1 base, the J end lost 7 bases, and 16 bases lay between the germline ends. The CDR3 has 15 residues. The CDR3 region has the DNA TGCAGCGTTGAAGCCAGGGAGGGTGGAGGTGAAAAACTGTTTTTT. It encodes CSVEAREGGGEKLFF.

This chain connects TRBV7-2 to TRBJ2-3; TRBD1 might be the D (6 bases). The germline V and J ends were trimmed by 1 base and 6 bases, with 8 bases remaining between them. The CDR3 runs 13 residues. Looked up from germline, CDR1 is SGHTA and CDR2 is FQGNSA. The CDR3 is CASSLGRGDTQYF. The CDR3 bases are TGTGCCAGCAGCTTAGGAAGGGGGGATACGCAGTATTTT.

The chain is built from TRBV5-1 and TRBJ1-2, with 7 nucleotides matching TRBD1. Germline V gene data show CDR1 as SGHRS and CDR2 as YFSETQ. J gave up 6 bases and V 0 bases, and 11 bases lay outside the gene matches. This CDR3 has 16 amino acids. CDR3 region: CASSLDRGRGDHGYTF. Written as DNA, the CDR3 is TGCGCCAGCAGCTTGGATCGGGGCAGGGGGGACCATGGCTACACCTTC.

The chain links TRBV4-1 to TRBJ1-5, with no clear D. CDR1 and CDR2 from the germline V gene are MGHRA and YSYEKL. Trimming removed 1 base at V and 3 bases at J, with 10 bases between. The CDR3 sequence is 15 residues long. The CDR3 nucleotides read TGCGCCAGCAGCCAAGGGTTCGGTCTCAATCAGCCCCAGCATTTT. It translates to CASSQGFGLNQPQHF.

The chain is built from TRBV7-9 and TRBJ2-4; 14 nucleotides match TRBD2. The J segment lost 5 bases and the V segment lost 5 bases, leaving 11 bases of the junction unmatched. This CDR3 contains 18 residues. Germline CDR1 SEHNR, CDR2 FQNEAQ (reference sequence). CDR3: CASSQTPGLAGVENIQYF. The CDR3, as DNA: TGTGCCAGCAGCCAAACACCGGGACTAGCGGGAGTCGAAAACATTCAGTACTTC. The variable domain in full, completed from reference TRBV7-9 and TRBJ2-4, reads DTGVSQNPRHKITKRGQNVTFRCDPISEHNRLYWYRQTLGQGPEFLTYFQNEAQLEKSRLLSDRFSAERPKGSFSTLEIQRTEQGDSAMYLCASSQTPGLAGVENIQYFGAGTRLSVL.

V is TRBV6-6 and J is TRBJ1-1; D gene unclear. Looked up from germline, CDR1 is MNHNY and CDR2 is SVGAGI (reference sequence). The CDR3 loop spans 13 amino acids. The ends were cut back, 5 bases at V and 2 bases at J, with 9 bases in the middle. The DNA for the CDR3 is TGTGCCAGCAGTGCCGGGAGAAACACTGAAGCTTTCTTT. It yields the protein CASSAGRNTEAFF.

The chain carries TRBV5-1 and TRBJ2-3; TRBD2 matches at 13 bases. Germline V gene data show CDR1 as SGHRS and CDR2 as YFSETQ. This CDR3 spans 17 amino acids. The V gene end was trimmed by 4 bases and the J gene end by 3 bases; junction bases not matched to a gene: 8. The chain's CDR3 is CASSLDGLAGATDTQYF. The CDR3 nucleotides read TGCGCCAGCAGCCTCGACGGACTAGCGGGGGCAACAGATACGCAGTATTTT.

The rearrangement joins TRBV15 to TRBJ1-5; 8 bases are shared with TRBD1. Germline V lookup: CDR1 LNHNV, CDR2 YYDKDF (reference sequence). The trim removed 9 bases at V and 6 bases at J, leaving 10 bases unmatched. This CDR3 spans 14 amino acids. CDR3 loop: CATTLSGGSQPQHF. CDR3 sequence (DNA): TGTGCCACTACCCTCTCAGGGGGCAGTCAGCCCCAGCATTTT.

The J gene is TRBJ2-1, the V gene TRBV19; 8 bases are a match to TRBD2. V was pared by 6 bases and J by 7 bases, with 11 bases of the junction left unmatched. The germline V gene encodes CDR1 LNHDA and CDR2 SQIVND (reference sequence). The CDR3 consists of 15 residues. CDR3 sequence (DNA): TGTGCCAGTAGACCTAGCGGGCTGGGGTCTAATGAGCAGTTCTTC. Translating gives CASRPSGLGSNEQFF.

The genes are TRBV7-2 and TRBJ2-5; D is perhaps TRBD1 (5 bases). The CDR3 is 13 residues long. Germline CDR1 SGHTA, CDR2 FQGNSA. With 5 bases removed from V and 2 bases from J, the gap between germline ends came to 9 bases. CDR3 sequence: CASSRQIQETQYF. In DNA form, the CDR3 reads TGTGCCAGCAGCAGACAGATTCAAGAGACCCAGTACTTC.

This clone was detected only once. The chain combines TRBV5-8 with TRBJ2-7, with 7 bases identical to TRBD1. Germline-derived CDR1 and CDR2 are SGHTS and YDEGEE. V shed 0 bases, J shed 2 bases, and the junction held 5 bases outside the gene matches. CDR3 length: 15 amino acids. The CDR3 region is CASSLGGDSTYEQYF. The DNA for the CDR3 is TGTGCCAGCAGCTTGGGTGGGGACAGCACCTACGAGCAGTACTTC.

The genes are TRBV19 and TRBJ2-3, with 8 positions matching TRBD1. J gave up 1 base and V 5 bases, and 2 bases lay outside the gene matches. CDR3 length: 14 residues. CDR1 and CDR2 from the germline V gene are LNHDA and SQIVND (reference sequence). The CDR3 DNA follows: TGTGCCAGTAGTCTGGGACAGGGCACAGATACGCAGTATTTT. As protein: CASSLGQGTDTQYF.

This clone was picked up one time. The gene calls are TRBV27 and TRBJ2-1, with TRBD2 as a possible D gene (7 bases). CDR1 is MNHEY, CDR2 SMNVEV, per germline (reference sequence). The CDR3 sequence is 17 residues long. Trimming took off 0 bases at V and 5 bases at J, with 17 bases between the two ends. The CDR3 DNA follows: TGTGCCAGCAGTTTATCGGGACGTCCGGGGGGCAACAATGAGCAGTTCTTC. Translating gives CASSLSGRPGGNNEQFF.

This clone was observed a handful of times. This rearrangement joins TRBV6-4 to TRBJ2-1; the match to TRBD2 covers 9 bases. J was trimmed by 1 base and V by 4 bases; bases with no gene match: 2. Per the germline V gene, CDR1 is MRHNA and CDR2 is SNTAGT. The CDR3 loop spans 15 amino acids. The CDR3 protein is CASSALAGSYNEQFF. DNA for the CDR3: TGTGCCAGCAGTGCCCTAGCGGGGTCCTACAATGAGCAGTTCTTC.

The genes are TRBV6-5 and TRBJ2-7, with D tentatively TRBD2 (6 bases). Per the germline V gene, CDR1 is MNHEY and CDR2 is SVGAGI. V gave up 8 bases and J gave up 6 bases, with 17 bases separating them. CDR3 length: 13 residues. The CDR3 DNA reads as TGTGCCAGCCGGGTGGAGGGATCGGGCGAGCAGTACTTC. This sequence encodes CASRVEGSGEQYF.

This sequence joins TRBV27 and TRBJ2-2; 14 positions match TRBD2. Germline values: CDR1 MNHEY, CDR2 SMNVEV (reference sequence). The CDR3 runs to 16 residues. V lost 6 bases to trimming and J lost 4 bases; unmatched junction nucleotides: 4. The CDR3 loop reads CASRPGLAGATGELFF. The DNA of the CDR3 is TGTGCCAGCAGGCCGGGACTAGCGGGGGCCACCGGGGAGCTGTTTTTT.

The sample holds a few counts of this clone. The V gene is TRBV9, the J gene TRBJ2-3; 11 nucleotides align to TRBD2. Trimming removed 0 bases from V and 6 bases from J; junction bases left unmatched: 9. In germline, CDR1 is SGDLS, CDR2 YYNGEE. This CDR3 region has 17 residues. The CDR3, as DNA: TGTGCCAGCAGCGTAGCGGTAGCGGGGGGGCCATTGGATACGCAGTATTTT. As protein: CASSVAVAGGPLDTQYF.